This T cell receptor beta chain is from a study of T cells after yellow fever vaccination. TCRdb reprocessed the 5' RACE reads with MiXCR, giving one entry per CDR3 protein. Of under 200,000 distinct CDR3 sequences listed, under 7.5% are singletons. In this sample, this clonotype turned up many times. Its antigen remains unidentified. Whole-study findings and limits: Post-booster reappearance was seen for most primary-vaccination clones (just over 95% CD4, about 90% CD8).

This clonotype originated in a man younger than 30 who received the YFV17D yellow fever vaccine. Here the sequenced sample was CD4+ T cells sorted from PBMCs, taken 5 days after the first yellow fever vaccination.

CDR3 nucleotide sequence: TGTGCCAGCAGTTACAAGGGGTCGGAAACCAAAAACATTCAGTACTTC. Its protein product is CASSYKGSETKNIQYF. V usage is TRBV6-2 or TRBV6-3 and J usage is TRBJ2-4, with D possibly TRBD1 on 5 matching bases. From germline, CDR1 is MNHEY and CDR2 SVGEGT. Trimming stripped 2 bases from V and 2 bases from J, with 13 bases between. The length of the CDR3 is 16 residues.